Reported below is one TCR beta chain. The data belong to a study of blood T cell repertoires in COVID-19. Unmatched junction bases numbered 6, after V lost 4 bases and J lost 4 bases. The CDR3 loop spans 14 amino acids. CDR1 is SGHNT and CDR2 is YYREEE in the germline V gene (reference sequence). The data were produced by immunoSEQ multiplex PCR, yet TCRdb's version contains in-frame clones alone and is incomplete. This table holds over 200,000 clones, roughly 88% found once. This TCR derives from a woman aged 30 to 39 who had been exposed to COVID-19. The rearrangement links TRBV5-4 to TRBJ2-7; TRBD2 matches at 9 bases. Sequenced material: PBMCs or T cells enriched from blood (not recorded which). The CDR3 here is CASSHSGRGYEQYF. CDR3 coding DNA: TGTGCCAGCAGCCATAGCGGGAGAGGGTACGAGCAGTACTTC.